This T cell receptor (beta chain) was captured by sequencing in a study of T-cell memory formation after mild COVID-19. Whole-study context: There were largely donor-specific TCR clusters. Study-level points and caveats: Balance between CD4 and CD8 was seen in clones contracting day 15 to 85, and a CD4+ lean was seen in later expanders.

About this clonotype: The target antigen is unknown.

Per germline, CDR1 LGHNA and CDR2 YNFKEQ. The CDR3 is made up of 16 amino acids. J lost 3 bases, V lost 0 bases, and 5 bases had no gene match. TCRdb itself ran the 5' RACE reads through MiXCR, one entry per CDR3 protein. The sample carries about 500,000 distinct CDR3 sequences, roughly 21% recorded once. Sequencing was performed on PBMCs or a T cell subset sorted from them (not recorded which). This sequence was found in an adult woman who had mild COVID-19 (a few samples of this study predate the infection). Cell type and time point are not known. The V call is TRBV4-2, the J call TRBJ1-5, with TRBD1 matching over 7 bases. CDR3 in amino acids: CASSQDAGQTNQPQHF. The CDR3, as DNA: TGTGCCAGCAGCCAAGATGCGGGACAGACCAATCAGCCCCAGCATTTT.